This T cell receptor (beta chain) was recovered during a study of T cell repertoires in aging, cancer and after chemotherapy. Study information: Paired samples before and after chemotherapy came from glioblastoma patients receiving temozolomide-based therapy.

A mixed TRB-A/B primer pool amplified rearranged TRB by multiplex touch-down PCR. MiXCR, run by TCRdb on the multiplex PCR reads, gives a single entry per CDR3 protein. The sample consists of approximately 2,200 distinct CDR3 sequences, roughly 25% of them appearing once. TCR beta rearrangements were amplified from peripheral blood genomic DNA. By sample share, this clonotype is large. Antigen: not known. Study-wide findings and caveats: Loss of evenness, beyond lost richness, contributed to age-related TCR diversity decline in cancer patients. Compared with age-matched healthy donors, untreated hematological or solid cancer patients showed higher blood TCR clonality. No conclusions about immunological memory after chemotherapy can be drawn from the repertoire data.

Trimming removed 4 bases at V and 3 bases at J, with 16 bases between. The CDR3 consists of 16 residues. Germline values: CDR1 MNHNY, CDR2 SVGAGI (reference sequence). This TCR came from a human donor with a solid tumor. The chain uses TRBV6-6 and TRBJ1-3; D is unclear. Input material: blood. The CDR3 is CASSFGELLGGNTIYF. The CDR3 DNA reads as TGTGCCAGCAGTTTCGGGGAATTGCTTGGTGGAAACACCATATATTTT.